The entry below gives a single T cell receptor (beta chain) sequence along with its context. The data are from a study of control samples from healthy donors and cancer patients. CDR3 length: 12 residues. The V segment lost 4 bases and the J segment 9 bases; nucleotides outside the gene matches: 4. Some clones are missing from TCRdb's copy, which holds only in-frame ones; the method was immunoSEQ multiplex PCR. This table holds 150,000 to 200,000 clones, around 94% found once. The gene calls are TRBV12-3 or TRBV12-4 and TRBJ1-1, with TRBD1 identical over 8 bases. This clonotype was sampled from a man aged 30 to 39 in good health. Sequencing input: blood. The CDR3 sequence is CASSWGDRQAFF. CDR3 bases: TGTGCCAGCAGTTGGGGGGACAGGCAAGCTTTCTTT.